What follows are 18 T cell receptor beta chains derived from one specimen sequenced in a study of T cells in Graves' hyperthyroidism and ophthalmopathy. Amplification of TCR beta CDR3 regions used RNA as the template. The primer set for the first-round RT-PCR of the TCR CDR3 was HTBI. TCRdb analysed the multiplex PCR reads with MiXCR anew, one entry per CDR3 protein. The top ten hold 50% of the sample, which has about 210,000 distinct CDR3 sequences, over 15% seen once. The sequencing input was blood. The origin of the receptors is a man aged 50 to 60 with Graves' hyperthyroidism.

This clonotype has ten or more counts. The chain recombines TRBV20-1 with TRBJ2-7; a weak D match, TRBD1 (6 bases). This CDR3 is built from 15 residues. The germline V gene encodes CDR1 DFQATT and CDR2 SNEGSKA (reference sequence). V was trimmed by 6 bases and J by 0 bases, leaving 18 bases between them. CDR3 DNA: TGCAGTGCCCCGGACAGTTTCCGGAGCTCCTACGAGCAGTACTTC. It translates to CSAPDSFRSSYEQYF.

At least ten counts were recorded for this clonotype. The rearrangement joins TRBV2 to TRBJ2-5; D may match TRBD1 or TRBD2 (6 bases each). Germline lookup yields CDR1 SNHLY and CDR2 FYNNEI. The CDR3 consists of 14 residues. V was clipped by 6 bases and J by 3 bases, with 14 bases between them. CDR3 nucleotide sequence: TGTGCCAGCAGGGTCGGCGGGACAAAAGAGACCCAGTACTTC. Protein: CASRVGGTKETQYF.

This clonotype was found many times. The genes are TRBV6-6 and TRBJ2-7; no reliable D call. The CDR3 runs to 14 residues. Trimming removed 2 bases from V and 0 bases from J, with 8 bases in between. The germline V gene encodes CDR1 MNHNY and CDR2 SVGAGI (reference sequence). The CDR3 DNA follows: TGTGCCAGCAGTTACACAGCTGGCTCCTACGAGCAGTACTTC. This encodes CASSYTAGSYEQYF.

On this clonotype itself: A much bigger clone sits one base away, suggesting this may be a read error. The chain carries TRBV28 and TRBJ2-1; maybe TRBD2 (5 bases). Germline values: CDR1 MDHEN, CDR2 SYDVKM. The CDR3 contains 14 residues. The V gene lost 5 bases and the J gene lost 8 bases, with 16 bases spanning the gap. CDR3 region: CASSARGVSHEQFF. The CDR3, as DNA: TGTGCCAGCAGTGCACGGGGAGTGAGCCATGAGCAGTTCTTC.

This clonotype was counted many times. This chain joins TRBV27 and TRBJ2-5, with D perhaps matching TRBD1 (6 bases). Trimming shortened V by 6 bases and J by 3 bases, and 20 bases separated the two germline ends. The germline V gene encodes CDR1 MNHEY and CDR2 SMNVEV (reference sequence). This CDR3 contains 16 residues. CDR3 DNA: TGTGCCAGCAGACCTCTTACCGGGACAACGAAAGAGACCCAGTACTTC. This encodes CASRPLTGTTKETQYF.

The sample holds many counts of this clonotype. The chain has TRBV27 and TRBJ2-1; D is uncertain. CDR1 and CDR2 from the germline V gene are MNHEY and SMNVEV (reference sequence). The length of the CDR3 is 13 residues. Trimming removed 3 bases at V and 1 base at J, with 4 bases between. This CDR3 is CASSFLSYNEQFF. The CDR3 DNA sequence: TGTGCCAGCAGTTTCCTTTCCTACAATGAGCAGTTCTTC.

In this sample, this clonotype turned up a few times. The chain has TRBV18 and TRBJ2-2; possible D gene TRBD1, 5 bases. Germline V gives CDR1 KGHSH, CDR2 LQKENI. Trimming left V 2 bases short and J 5 bases short, with 12 bases between. This CDR3 comprises 15 residues. This chain's CDR3 is CASSPDRLTTGELFF. Written as DNA, the CDR3 is TGTGCCAGCTCACCAGACAGATTAACTACCGGGGAGCTGTTTTTT.

This clonotype was seen a handful of times. The chain has TRBV5-8 and TRBJ2-5, with unresolved D. Deletions cut 0 bases from V and 2 bases from J, with 11 bases between. The CDR3 length is 15 residues. Per the germline V gene, CDR1 is SGHTS and CDR2 is YDEGEE. CDR3 sequence: CASSLEAGQQETQYF. The CDR3, as DNA: TGTGCCAGCAGCTTGGAGGCAGGCCAGCAAGAGACCCAGTACTTC.

CDR3 in amino acids: CASRLRLAANNEQFF. DNA of the CDR3: TGTGCCAGCAGATTAAGACTAGCGGCCAACAATGAGCAGTTCTTC. This chain connects TRBV7-9 to TRBJ2-1, with TRBD2 identical over 9 bases. With 6 bases clipped from V and 5 bases from J, the junction kept 8 bases outside the gene matches. The CDR3 is 15 residues long. Per germline, CDR1 SEHNR and CDR2 FQNEAQ (reference sequence).

The chain uses TRBV10-3 and TRBJ2-7, with D perhaps TRBD2 (5 bases). The CDR3 totals 14 residues. Germline lookup yields CDR1 ENHRY and CDR2 SYGVKD. Trimming shortened V by 10 bases and J by 1 base, and 17 bases separated the two germline ends. The CDR3 is CATFAGVSSYEQYF. The CDR3 DNA reads TGTGCCACCTTTGCCGGGGTTTCTTCCTACGAGCAGTACTTC.

Comment on this clonotype: A clone one base away is much larger, so this may be a read error. This chain uses TRBV12-3 or TRBV12-4 with TRBJ2-3, with TRBD1 matching 10 bases. With 1 base clipped from V and 5 bases from J, the junction kept 3 bases outside the gene matches. The CDR3 length is 15 residues. CDR3 sequence: CASSLETGGVDTQYF. DNA for the CDR3: TGTGCCAGCAGTTTAGAGACAGGGGGCGTAGATACGCAGTATTTT.

The V and J genes are TRBV2 and TRBJ2-7; D is ambiguous. This CDR3 has 12 amino acids. CDR1 is SNHLY and CDR2 is FYNNEI in the germline V gene. Deletions cut 7 bases from V and 1 base from J, with 8 bases between. DNA for the CDR3: TGTGCCAGCACGGTACAGTCCTACGAGCAGTACTTC. Its translation: CASTVQSYEQYF.

The J gene is TRBJ2-5, the V gene TRBV5-1, with D possibly being TRBD1 (5 bases). CDR1 is SGHRS and CDR2 is YFSETQ in the germline V gene. Trimming took 0 bases from V and 3 from J, leaving 9 bases between them. The CDR3 runs 14 residues. This chain's CDR3 is CASSLVQGKETQYF. The CDR3 bases are TGCGCCAGCAGCTTGGTTCAGGGAAAAGAGACCCAGTACTTC.

This clonotype has at least ten counts. The V call is TRBV27, the J call TRBJ2-4; 8 positions agree with TRBD1. The CDR3 length is 15 residues. The V gene end was trimmed by 5 bases and the J gene end by 3 bases; junction bases not matched to a gene: 6. CDR1 is MNHEY and CDR2 is SMNVEV in the germline V gene (reference sequence). The CDR3 here is CASSPWTGYKNIQYF. In DNA form, the CDR3 reads TGTGCCAGCAGTCCTTGGACAGGGTACAAAAACATTCAGTACTTC.

In its sample, this clonotype was seen many times. This chain links TRBV11-2 with TRBJ2-7; D is undetermined. The CDR3 length is 15 residues. Germline V gene lookup returns CDR1 SGHAT and CDR2 FQNNGV. Between the trimmed V and J ends, which lost 1 base and 1 base, there was a span of 11 bases. CDR3 DNA sequence: TGTGCCAGCAGCTTAGTCCCGGACCGATCCTACGAGCAGTACTTC. Protein product: CASSLVPDRSYEQYF.

This clonotype appeared many times. The chain joins TRBV7-9 to TRBJ1-5; D is possibly TRBD1 (5 bases). V shed 5 bases and J shed 4 bases, with 12 bases lying between them. The CDR3 runs to 14 residues. Germline loops: CDR1 SEHNR, CDR2 FQNEAQ (reference sequence). The CDR3 DNA sequence: TGTGCCAGCAGCAATGGGGCGGGGAATCAGCCCCAGCATTTT. It codes for CASSNGAGNQPQHF.

This clonotype was detected ten times or more. The CDR3 loop is CASSLGDDLSYEQYF. DNA for the CDR3: TGTGCCAGCAGCTTGGGCGACGACCTTTCCTACGAGCAGTACTTC. The rearrangement uses TRBV5-5 and TRBJ2-7; D unclear. The germline V gene has CDR1 SGHKS and CDR2 YYEKEE (reference sequence). The V end was cut by 0 bases, the J end by 1 base, with 11 bases between. This CDR3 is 15 amino acids long.

This clonotype has at least ten counts. This chain uses TRBV3-1 with TRBJ2-2; 9 bases are a match to TRBD2. The CDR3 extends over 16 amino acids. Germline-derived CDR1 and CDR2 are LGHDT and YNNKEL (reference sequence). V lost 3 bases to trimming and J lost 0 bases; unmatched junction nucleotides: 2. The DNA of the CDR3 is TGTGCCAGCAGCCACTTAGCGGGAGCGAACACCGGGGAGCTGTTTTTT. It specifies CASSHLAGANTGELFF.